This entry describes one T cell receptor beta chain. Its antigen is not known. Trimming removed 3 bases from V and 0 bases from J, with 12 bases in between. Looked up from germline, CDR1 is DFQATT and CDR2 is SNEGSKA (reference sequence). There are 14 residues in the CDR3. An amount of RNA that ranged from roughly 0.5 to 1 ug was reverse transcribed with random hexamers. The amplification used immunoSEQ multiplex PCR on TCR beta CDR3; it spanned 54 Vbeta and 13 Jbeta. TCRdb redid the calling of the immunoSEQ multiplex PCR reads with MiXCR, one entry per CDR3 protein. The sample holds about 240,000 distinct CDR3 sequences, almost 97% seen once. The data were obtained in a study of CD8 T cells in Susac syndrome. At the level of the study: When their blood was taken, patients with Susac syndrome were therapy-naive, taking corticosteroids, or taking intravenous immunoglobulin alone.

Study outcomes and limitations: The relatively small number of individuals in the TCR sequencing and HLA analysis was acknowledged by the study. Clonal expansion was missing from Susac syndrome CD4+ T cell repertoires.

The sample taken for sequencing was CD4+ T cells from PBMCs. This TCR derives from a human donor with Susac syndrome. The genes are TRBV20-1 and TRBJ2-7; a possible D gene is TRBD2 (5 bases). This CDR3 reads CSARRGSGSYEQYF. The CDR3 DNA sequence: TGCAGTGCTAGGAGAGGGAGTGGCTCCTACGAGCAGTACTTC.